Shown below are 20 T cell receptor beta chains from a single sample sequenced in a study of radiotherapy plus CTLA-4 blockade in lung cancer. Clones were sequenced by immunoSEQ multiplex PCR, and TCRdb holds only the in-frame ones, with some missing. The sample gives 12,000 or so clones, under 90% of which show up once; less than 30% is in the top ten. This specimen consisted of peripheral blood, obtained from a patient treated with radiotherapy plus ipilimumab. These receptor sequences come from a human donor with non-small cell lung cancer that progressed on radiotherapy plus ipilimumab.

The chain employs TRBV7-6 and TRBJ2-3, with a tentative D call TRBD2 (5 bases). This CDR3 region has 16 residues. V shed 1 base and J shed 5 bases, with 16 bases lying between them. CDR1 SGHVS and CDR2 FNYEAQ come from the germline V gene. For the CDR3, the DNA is TGTGCCAGCAGCTTAGAGTCAGCGGCGGCTAAAGATACGCAGTATTTT. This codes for CASSLESAAAKDTQYF.

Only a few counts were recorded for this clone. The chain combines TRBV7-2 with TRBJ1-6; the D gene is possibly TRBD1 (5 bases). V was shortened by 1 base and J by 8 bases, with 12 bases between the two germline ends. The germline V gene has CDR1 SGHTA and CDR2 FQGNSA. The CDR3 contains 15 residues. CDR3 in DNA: TGTGCCAGCAGCTTAGGGCAGGGAGGATATTCACCCCTCCACTTT. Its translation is CASSLGQGGYSPLHF. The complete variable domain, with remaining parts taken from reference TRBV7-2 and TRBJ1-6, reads GAGVSQSPSNKVTEKGKDVELRCDPISGHTALYWYRQSLGQGLEFLIYFQGNSAPDKSGLPSDRFSAERTGGSVSTLTIQRTQQEDSAVYLCASSLGQGGYSPLHFGNGTRLTVT.

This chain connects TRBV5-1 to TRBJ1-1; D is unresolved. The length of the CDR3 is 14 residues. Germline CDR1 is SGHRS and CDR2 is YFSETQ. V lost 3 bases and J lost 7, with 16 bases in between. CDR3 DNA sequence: TGCGCCAGCAGCTCACTACCCACAGAGTTTGAAGCTTTCTTT. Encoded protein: CASSSLPTEFEAFF.

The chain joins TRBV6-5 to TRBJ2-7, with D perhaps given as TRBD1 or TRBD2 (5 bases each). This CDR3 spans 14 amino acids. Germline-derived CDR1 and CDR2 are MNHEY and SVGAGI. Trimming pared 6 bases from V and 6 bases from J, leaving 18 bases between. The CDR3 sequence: CASRVEAGRAEQYF. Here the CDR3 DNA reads TGTGCCAGCAGGGTTGAGGCAGGGCGGGCCGAGCAGTACTTC.

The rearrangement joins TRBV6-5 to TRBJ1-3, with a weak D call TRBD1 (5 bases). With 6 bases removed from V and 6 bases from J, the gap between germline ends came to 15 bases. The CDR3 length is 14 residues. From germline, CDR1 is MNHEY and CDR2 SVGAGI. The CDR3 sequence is CASSPPGGTNTIYF. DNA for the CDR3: TGTGCCAGCAGCCCACCGGGGGGGACAAACACCATATATTTT.

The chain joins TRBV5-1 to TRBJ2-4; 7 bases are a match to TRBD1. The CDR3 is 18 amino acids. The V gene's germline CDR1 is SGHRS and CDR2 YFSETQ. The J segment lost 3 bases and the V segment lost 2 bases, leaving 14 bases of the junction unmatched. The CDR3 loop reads CASSLPNRQGSGKNIQYF. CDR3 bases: TGCGCCAGCAGCTTACCCAACCGACAGGGATCGGGCAAAAACATTCAGTACTTC.

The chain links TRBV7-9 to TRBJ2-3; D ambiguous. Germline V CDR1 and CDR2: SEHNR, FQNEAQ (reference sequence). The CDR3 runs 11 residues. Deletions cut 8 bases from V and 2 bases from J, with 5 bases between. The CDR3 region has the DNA TGTGCCAGCCAAAACACAGATACGCAGTATTTT. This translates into CASQNTDTQYF.

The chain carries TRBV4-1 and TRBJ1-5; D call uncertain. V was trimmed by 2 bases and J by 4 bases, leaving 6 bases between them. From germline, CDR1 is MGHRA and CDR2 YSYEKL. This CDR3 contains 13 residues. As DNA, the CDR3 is TGCGCCAGCAGCCAATCAAAGAATCAGCCCCAGCATTTT. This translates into CASSQSKNQPQHF.

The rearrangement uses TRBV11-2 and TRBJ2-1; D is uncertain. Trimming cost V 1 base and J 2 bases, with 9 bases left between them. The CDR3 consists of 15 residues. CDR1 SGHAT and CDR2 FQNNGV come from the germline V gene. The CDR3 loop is CASSLASGTYNEQFF. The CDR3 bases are TGTGCCAGCAGCTTAGCGTCCGGAACCTACAATGAGCAGTTCTTC.

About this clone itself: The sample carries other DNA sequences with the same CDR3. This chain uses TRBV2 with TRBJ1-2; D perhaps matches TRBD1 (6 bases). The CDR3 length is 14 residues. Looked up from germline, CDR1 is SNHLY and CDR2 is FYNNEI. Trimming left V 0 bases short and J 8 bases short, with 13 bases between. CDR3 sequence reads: CASSEAPGGFGYTF. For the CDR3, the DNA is TGTGCCAGCAGTGAAGCGCCGGGGGGCTTCGGCTACACCTTC.

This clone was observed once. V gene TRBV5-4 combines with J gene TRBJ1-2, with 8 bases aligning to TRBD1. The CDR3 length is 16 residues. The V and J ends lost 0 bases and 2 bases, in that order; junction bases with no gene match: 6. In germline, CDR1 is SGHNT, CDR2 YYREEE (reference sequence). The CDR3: CASSLGWDRTNYGYTF. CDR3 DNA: TGTGCCAGCAGCTTGGGGTGGGACAGGACCAACTATGGCTACACCTTC. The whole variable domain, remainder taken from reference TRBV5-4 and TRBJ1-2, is ETGVTQSPTHLIKTRGQQVTLRCSSQSGHNTVSWYQQALGQGPQFIFQYYREEENGRGNFPPRFSGLQFPNYSSELNVNALELDDSALYLCASSLGWDRTNYGYTFGSGTRLTVV.

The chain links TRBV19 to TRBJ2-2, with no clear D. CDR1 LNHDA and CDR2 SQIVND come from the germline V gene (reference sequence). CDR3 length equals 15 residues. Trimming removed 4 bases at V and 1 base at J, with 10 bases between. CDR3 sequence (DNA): TGTGCCAGTAGTAAACTAAACAAGAACACCGGGGAGCTGTTTTTT. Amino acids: CASSKLNKNTGELFF.

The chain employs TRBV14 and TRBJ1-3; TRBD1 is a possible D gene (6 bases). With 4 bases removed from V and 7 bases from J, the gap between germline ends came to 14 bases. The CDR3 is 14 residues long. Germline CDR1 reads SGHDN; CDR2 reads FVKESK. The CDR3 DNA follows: TGTGCCAGCAGCCCTTCGGGGGCGCAGAACACCATATATTTT. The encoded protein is CASSPSGAQNTIYF.

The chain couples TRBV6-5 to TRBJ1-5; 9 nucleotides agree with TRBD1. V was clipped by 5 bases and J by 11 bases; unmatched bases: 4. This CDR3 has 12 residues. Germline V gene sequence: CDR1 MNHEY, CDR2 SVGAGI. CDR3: CASSRTGESQHF. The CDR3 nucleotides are TGTGCCAGCAGTCGGACAGGGGAGTCCCAGCATTTT.

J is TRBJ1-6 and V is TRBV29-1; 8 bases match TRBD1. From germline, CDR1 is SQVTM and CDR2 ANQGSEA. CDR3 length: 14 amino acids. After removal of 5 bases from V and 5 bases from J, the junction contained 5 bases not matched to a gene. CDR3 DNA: TGCAGCGTTCGAGGACAGGGCGATAATTCACCCCTCCACTTT. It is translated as CSVRGQGDNSPLHF.

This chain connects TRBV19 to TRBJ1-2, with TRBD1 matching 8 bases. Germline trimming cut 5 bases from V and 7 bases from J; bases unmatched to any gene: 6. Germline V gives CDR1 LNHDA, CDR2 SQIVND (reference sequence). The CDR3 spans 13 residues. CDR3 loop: CASSPRTGFGYTF. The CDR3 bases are TGTGCCAGTAGTCCAAGGACAGGGTTTGGCTACACCTTC.

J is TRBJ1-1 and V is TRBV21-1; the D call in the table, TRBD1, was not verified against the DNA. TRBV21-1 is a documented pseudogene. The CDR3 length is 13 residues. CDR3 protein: CASSKARDSEAFF. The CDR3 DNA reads TGTGCCAGCAGCAAGGCTAGGGACAGTGAAGCTTTCTTT.

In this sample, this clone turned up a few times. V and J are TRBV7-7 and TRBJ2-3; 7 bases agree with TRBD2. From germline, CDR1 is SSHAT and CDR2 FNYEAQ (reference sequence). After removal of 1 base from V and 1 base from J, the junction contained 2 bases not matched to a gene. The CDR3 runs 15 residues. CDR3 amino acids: CASSLDAGGTDTQYF. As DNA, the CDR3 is TGTGCCAGCAGCTTAGACGCGGGGGGCACAGATACGCAGTATTTT.

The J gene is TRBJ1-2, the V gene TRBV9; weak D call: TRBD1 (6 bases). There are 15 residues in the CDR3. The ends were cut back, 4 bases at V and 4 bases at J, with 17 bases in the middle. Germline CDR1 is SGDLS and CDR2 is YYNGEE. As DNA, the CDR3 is TGTGCCAGCAGCCCTATGGGGGGGCGCGGCTATGGCTACACCTTC. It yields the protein CASSPMGGRGYGYTF. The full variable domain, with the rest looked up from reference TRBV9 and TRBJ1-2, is DSGVTQTPKHLITATGQRVTLRCSPRSGDLSVYWYQQSLDQGLQFLIQYYNGEERAKGNILERFSAQQFPDLHSELNLSSLELGDSALYFCASSPMGGRGYGYTFGSGTRLTVV.

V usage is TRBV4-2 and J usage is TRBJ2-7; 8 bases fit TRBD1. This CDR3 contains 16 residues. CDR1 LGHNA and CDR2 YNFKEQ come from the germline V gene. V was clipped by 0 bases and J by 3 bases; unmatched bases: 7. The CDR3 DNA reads TGTGCCAGCAGCCAAGATTGGAAGGACAGGGTCTACGAGCAGTACTTC. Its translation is CASSQDWKDRVYEQYF.